This is a list of T cell receptor beta chains from one sample in a study of blood T cells in healthy people across ages. TCRdb re-called the 5' RACE reads through MiXCR, storing one row per CDR3 protein. The repertoire includes 600,000 or so distinct CDR3 sequences, roughly 20% of them detected once, and roughly 3.9% sits in the top ten. Sequencing was carried out using blood. The origin of the receptors is a man aged 70 or older in good health. The conserved cysteine and the conserved F or W are not part of the CDR3 here. Fields, in order: V gene, CDR3 protein.

TRBV2	ASSDRLLAGDTQY
TRBV29-1	SVATSGSRTDTQY
TRBV10-3	AIRSYNEQF
TRBV4-1	ASSQGEASSSYNSPLH
TRBV28	ASRGGPRWDTQY
TRBV12-3/TRBV12-4	ASSFSSPRTDTQY
TRBV6-1	ASAETSHNEQF
TRBV14	ASSRAPGRVSYEQY
TRBV2	ASSVTGTKETQY
TRBV15	ATSRGPNEKLF
TRBV10-3	AISEGAGQNTGELF
TRBV2	ASSPEGALLTEQF
TRBV4-3	ASSQDTGNYGYT
TRBV18	ASSPSTALQNEKPF
TRBV5-1	ASSLDLYSYEQY
TRBV29-1	SVDVTFEQF
TRBV27	ASSLGPPNTEAF
TRBV7-2	ASSLVEALNSPLH
TRBV4-1	ASSQGRTAETQY
TRBV6-6	ASSYGVGNTEAF
TRBV25-1	ASSEWGAGQETQY
TRBV27	ASSGRGDVTEAF
TRBV28	ASSLSASGRNEQY
TRBV27	ASSLDTRWGNEQF
TRBV29-1	SVGASGLNKQF
TRBV30	AITGAAFDGYT
TRBV29-1	STAGTSGRTTTQY
TRBV28	ASQNSRAYEQY
TRBV28	ASSLGGQGSEKLF
TRBV28	ASSLELTMNTEAF
TRBV4-1	ASSQEVPGAYNEQF
TRBV4-1	ASSQDGLEQY
TRBV6-2/TRBV6-3	ASSQLQPPNTGELF
TRBV6-6	ASTPLGGNTEAF
TRBV7-9	ASSPTLRDRGGEKLF
TRBV28	ASSPQGTGEAF
TRBV7-9	ASSLYGSDEETQY
TRBV4-1	ASSPQGRSSAYEQY
TRBV28	ASSSQQGEEQPQH
TRBV6-2/TRBV6-3	ASSYSTSGSQETQY
TRBV4-1	ASSQWTSGHTKNIQY
TRBV7-2	ASSLTSRASAKNIQY
TRBV6-5	ASSYRSGTKNYGYT
TRBV4-3	ASSHHTGEGEKLF
TRBV20-1	SALLTSTNEQF
TRBV7-2	ASSPDRGFTYEQY
TRBV4-1	ASSQDSGLALETQY
TRBV14	ASSQDRLPGEKLF
TRBV12-3/TRBV12-4	ASSFSGGYGQY
TRBV7-2	ASRDSGNYGYT
TRBV10-1	ASSERPGQVNSEAF
TRBV29-1	SVEDGGQETQY
TRBV4-3	ASSQEYATRFGKLF
TRBV3-1	ASSQRRDTQTQY
TRBV29-1	SVTQGGNQPQH
TRBV28	ASSRTGGDEKLF
TRBV10-3	AISDYSDGTDTQY
TRBV7-9	ASSSRDRASAQH